This TCR beta chain was recovered during a study of blood T cell repertoires in COVID-19 (dated by TCRdb to about 2020). Context from the whole study: Samples covering the acute and convalescent phases of COVID-19 were provided by collaborators in the United States, Italy and Spain. The sample metadata nearly always contained a de-identified subject ID, COVID-19 status, age in years and sex. The prospective study material was composed of cDNA or gDNA derived from T cells, B-cell-depleted T cells, or PBMCs. Subjects who had been exposed to COVID-19, were actively infected with it, or had recovered from it provided the deeply sampled blood TCRbeta repertoires that made up the dataset. HLA class I and class II types, where available, came from metadata supplied by the sample provider rather than from assay-based typing. A freely available public database, intended as a resource for researchers studying the immune response to SARS-CoV-2, is where the repertoires were released. The samples were drawn from the first 160 participants of the ongoing ImmuneRACE study and from over 950 subjects provided by 6 global collaborators.

The immunoSEQ Assay, a bias-controlled multiplex PCR, was used to amplify TCRbeta CDR3 regions from genomic DNA. The published analysis was carried out like this. Within the assay, amplification of reference gene primers was used to estimate how many nucleated cells each sample contained. To quantify the absolute abundance of each unique TCRbeta CDR3 rearrangement, sequence reads were collapsed and filtered. For each sample, productive Simpson clonality was calculated by taking the square root of Simpson's diversity index across productive rearrangements. The clones in this table, taken by TCRdb from immuneACCESS, are in-frame only. Not every clone is retained; where verified, under half of the shortfall comes from an unresolved V gene, and the cause of the rest is unknown. That table supplies the V and J calls and clone size; D and trimming were determined from the DNA. The sample table shows more than 100,000 clones, and almost 85% are seen once. The ten biggest clones cover about 12% of the sample.

The research as a whole found: The quantity of clinical and demographic metadata differed by source and by participant and was supplied without curation.

CDR1 and CDR2 are read off the germline V gene (reference sequence) as LNHDA and SQIVND. Ends trimmed: V by 7 bases, J by 3 bases; bases unmatched to a gene: 10. Including cysteine and phenylalanine, the CDR3 has 16 amino acids. Only the CDR3 part of the read is kept: 48 bases, read in frame from the first base. Samples from volunteer blood donors who had recovered from COVID-19 were contributed by a second Seattle source. Whole blood was collected in K2EDTA tubes by collaborating institutions according to the institutions' own protocols. For TCRbeta analysis, collaborator samples were shipped as frozen whole blood, as isolated PBMCs, or as DNA extracted from either sample type. As to this clone: Its antigen specificity is not known. No quality values exist for individual bases; no much larger clone is one base distant.

The rearranged chain carries TRBV19 and TRBJ1-5, with 9 bases matching TRBD1. The TCR comes from a woman aged 30 to 39 who had recovered from COVID-19. The sequenced sample consisted of peripheral blood. In nucleotide form, the sequence is TGTGCCAGTACCCTCGGACAGGGGTGGGACAATCAGCCCCAGCATTTT. It translates as CASTLGQGWDNQPQHF. Reference TRBV19 and TRBJ1-5 proteins supply the regions before and after the CDR3; the full variable domain is: DGGITQSPKYLFRKEGQNVTLSCEQNLNHDAMYWYRQDPGQGLRLIYYSQIVNDFQKGDIAEGYSVSREKKESFPLTVTSAQKNPTAFYLCASTLGQGWDNQPQHFGDGTRLSIL.